The 27 T cell receptor beta chains listed next were all sequenced from one sample in a study of graft-versus-host responses after intestinal transplantation. Profiled with immunoSEQ multiplex PCR; TCRdb holds only in-frame clones, not every one. The sample comprises about 23,000 clones, roughly two fifths of which are singletons, and more than 1.2% rests with the top ten. Irradiated stimulators labeled with violet dye, 200,000 in number, were plated with 200,000 CFSE-labeled responders. The sample in question was alloreactive CD8+ T cells from a mixed lymphocyte reaction culture, obtained before transplantation. Sample subset: CFSE-low proliferating T cells sorted from roughly 6-day pre-transplant mixed lymphocyte reaction (GvH or HvG direction). The receptors were gathered from a human patient who was an organ donor for intestinal transplantation.

The chain combines TRBV28 with TRBJ1-1; D is perhaps TRBD1 (5 bases). Germline lookup yields CDR1 MDHEN and CDR2 SYDVKM. The CDR3 sequence is 13 residues long. The V end was cut by 2 bases, the J end by 1 base, with 5 bases between. The CDR3 nucleotides read TGTGCCAGCAGTTTAGGACAGAACACTGAAGCTTTCTTT. Its protein product is CASSLGQNTEAFF.

V is TRBV29-1 and J is TRBJ1-1, with D possibly TRBD1 on 6 matching bases. Per the germline V gene, CDR1 is SQVTM and CDR2 is ANQGSEA. This CDR3 spans 10 amino acids. Deletions cut 7 bases from V and 3 bases from J, with 6 bases between. This chain's CDR3 is CSAGDTEAFF. The CDR3 DNA sequence: TGCAGCGCAGGGGACACTGAAGCTTTCTTT.

The rearrangement uses TRBV9 and TRBJ2-7; 7 nucleotides align to TRBD2. The length of the CDR3 is 14 residues. J gave up 4 bases and V 7 bases, and 11 bases lay outside the gene matches. Germline lookup yields CDR1 SGDLS and CDR2 YYNGEE. As DNA, the CDR3 is TGTGCCAGCTCCCCGGGGATAGCGGGTTACGAGCAGTACTTC. It is translated as CASSPGIAGYEQYF.

In its sample, this clone was seen a few times. V is TRBV11-2 and J is TRBJ2-7; 8 bases line up with TRBD2. CDR1 is SGHAT, CDR2 FQNNGV, per germline. The CDR3 runs 17 residues. V lost 1 base to trimming and J lost 3 bases; unmatched junction nucleotides: 11. CDR3 nucleotides: TGTGCCAGCAGCTTAGCGTTCGGGGGGGTTTTGGGCTACGAGCAGTACTTC. Its protein is CASSLAFGGVLGYEQYF.

The chain recombines TRBV7-9 with TRBJ2-1; D remains unclear. Germline loops: CDR1 SEHNR, CDR2 FQNEAQ (reference sequence). Trimming shortened V by 5 bases and J by 2 bases, and 7 bases separated the two germline ends. The CDR3 runs 13 residues. CDR3 bases: TGTGCCAGCAGCCGGATCCCCTACAATGAGCAGTTCTTC. Its translation: CASSRIPYNEQFF.

This clone turned up a few times. This sequence joins TRBV6-4 and TRBJ2-7; no clear D gene. The germline V gene encodes CDR1 MRHNA and CDR2 SNTAGT. The CDR3 runs 13 residues. V gave up 5 bases and J gave up 2 bases, with 10 bases separating them. The CDR3 spells CASSYAGTYEQYF. The CDR3 DNA reads TGTGCCAGCAGTTACGCAGGAACCTACGAGCAGTACTTC.

The rearrangement uses TRBV27 and TRBJ2-1; 7 nucleotides match TRBD2. The CDR3 runs 15 residues. Germline V lookup: CDR1 MNHEY, CDR2 SMNVEV (reference sequence). The V gene end was trimmed by 3 bases and the J gene end by 6 bases; junction bases not matched to a gene: 8. This CDR3 reads CASSFGLAASNEQFF. The CDR3 region has the DNA TGTGCCAGCAGTTTTGGGCTAGCGGCATCCAATGAGCAGTTCTTC.

The V call is TRBV28, the J call TRBJ2-7, with D perhaps matching TRBD1 or TRBD2 (6 bases each). Between the trimmed V and J ends, which lost 2 bases and 5 bases, there was a span of 13 bases. Germline V CDR1 and CDR2: MDHEN, SYDVKM. The CDR3 runs 14 residues. The CDR3 protein is CASSLGGLVHEQYF. CDR3 nucleotides: TGTGCCAGCAGTTTAGGGGGGCTAGTCCACGAGCAGTACTTC.

Comment on this clone: A much larger clone differs from this one at a single base, so this may be a read error. The rearrangement links TRBV28 to TRBJ2-7; no reliable D call. This CDR3 is 11 amino acids long. Germline V CDR1 and CDR2: MDHEN, SYDVKM. V lost 3 bases, J lost 3 bases, and 3 bases lay in between. CDR3 amino acids: CASSFGYEQYF. In DNA, the CDR3 is TGTGCCAGCAGTTTCGGCTACGAGCAGTACTTC.

The V and J genes are TRBV6-5 and TRBJ2-7; 8 bases match TRBD2. With V trimmed by 5 bases and J by 0 bases, 6 bases remained unmatched. The length of the CDR3 is 15 residues. Germline loops: CDR1 MNHEY, CDR2 SVGAGI. Here the CDR3 reads CASSPGGVASYEQYF. As DNA, the CDR3 is TGTGCCAGCAGTCCGGGGGGGGTGGCCTCCTACGAGCAGTACTTC.

This rearrangement joins TRBV29-1 to TRBJ2-5; D not certain. V dropped 0 bases and J dropped 1 base, with 15 bases sitting between them. The CDR3 loop spans 16 amino acids. In germline, CDR1 is SQVTM, CDR2 ANQGSEA. The CDR3 here is CSVEDPNGQLQETQYF. DNA for the CDR3: TGCAGCGTTGAAGATCCTAACGGGCAGCTCCAAGAGACCCAGTACTTC.

This clone appeared a few times. The chain combines TRBV28 with TRBJ1-2; tentatively, D is TRBD1 (5 bases). Trimming removed 6 bases from V and 3 bases from J, with 11 bases in between. The CDR3 is made up of 13 amino acids. Germline V gene sequence: CDR1 MDHEN, CDR2 SYDVKM. The CDR3 loop is CASSPGGDYGYTF. The CDR3 region has the DNA TGTGCCAGCAGCCCCGGGGGGGACTATGGCTACACCTTC.

The chain couples TRBV4-3 to TRBJ2-5, with 7 bases aligning to TRBD2. The trim removed 1 base at V and 5 bases at J, leaving 7 bases unmatched. Germline loops: CDR1 LGHNA, CDR2 YSLEER. This CDR3 has 15 amino acids. This CDR3 is CASSQVLARRETQYF. CDR3 bases: TGCGCCAGCAGCCAAGTACTAGCGCGGAGGGAGACCCAGTACTTC.

By its share, this clone is medium-sized. The chain is built from TRBV19 and TRBJ1-5; D might be TRBD1 (5 bases). Between the trimmed V and J ends, which lost 3 bases and 11 bases, there was a span of 11 bases. CDR1 is LNHDA, CDR2 SQIVND, per germline (reference sequence). This CDR3 has 12 residues. The CDR3 DNA sequence: TGTGCCAGTAGTATGGACAAAGCGACCCAGCATTTT. The encoded protein is CASSMDKATQHF.

The chain carries TRBV5-6 and TRBJ2-5; D is perhaps TRBD1 (5 bases). This CDR3 spans 14 amino acids. The V end lost 0 bases, the J end lost 5 bases, and 11 bases lay between the germline ends. The germline V gene encodes CDR1 SGHDT and CDR2 YYEEEE. As DNA, the CDR3 is TGTGCCAGCAGCTTGGAGGGGCGCTCGGAGACCCAGTACTTC. Residues: CASSLEGRSETQYF.

Remarks on this clone: A much larger clone lies a single base off, so this may be a read error. This chain connects TRBV5-1 to TRBJ2-7; 7 bases line up with TRBD2. The CDR3 spans 13 residues. J was trimmed by 2 bases and V by 4 bases; bases with no gene match: 3. CDR1 is SGHRS and CDR2 is YFSETQ in the germline V gene. This CDR3 is CASSQGLAYEQYF. Written as DNA, the CDR3 is TGCGCCAGCAGCCAAGGACTAGCCTACGAGCAGTACTTC.

By share, this clone ranks as medium-sized. This chain links TRBV6-5 with TRBJ2-1; D gene ambiguous. The CDR3 spans 12 residues. Trimming left V 8 bases short and J 4 bases short, with 9 bases between. The germline V gene has CDR1 MNHEY and CDR2 SVGAGI. Written as DNA, the CDR3 is TGTGCCAGCGGGCCGTATTACAATGAGCAGTTCTTC. Translating gives CASGPYYNEQFF.

The rearrangement links TRBV6-5 to TRBJ1-2; possibly TRBD1 for D (6 bases). Germline V lookup: CDR1 MNHEY, CDR2 SVGAGI. Trimming took 0 bases from V and 4 from J, leaving 12 bases between them. The CDR3 contains 15 residues. CDR3 region: CASSYSGRGAYGYTF. The CDR3 DNA reads TGTGCCAGCAGTTACTCGGGCAGGGGCGCCTATGGCTACACCTTC.

In its sample, this clone was seen a few times. The CDR3: CASSLMAGGSEAFF. The CDR3 DNA sequence: TGTGCCAGCAGCTTGATGGCAGGGGGCAGTGAAGCTTTCTTT. This chain links TRBV27 with TRBJ1-1, with TRBD1 identical over 8 bases. CDR1 is MNHEY and CDR2 is SMNVEV in the germline V gene (reference sequence). The CDR3 is 14 residues long. Trimming cost V 6 bases and J 7 bases; bases outside gene matches: 10.

This clone occurred a few times. This chain uses TRBV10-3 with TRBJ1-1, with TRBD1 identical over 7 bases. Germline V gives CDR1 ENHRY, CDR2 SYGVKD. The V segment lost 2 bases and the J segment 1 base; nucleotides outside the gene matches: 13. The CDR3 extends over 18 amino acids. The chain's CDR3 is CAISERGEGAIGNTEAFF. The CDR3 coding sequence is TGTGCCATCAGTGAGAGGGGTGAGGGGGCGATTGGGAACACTGAAGCTTTCTTT.

This clone occurred a few times. V usage is TRBV4-2 and J usage is TRBJ2-7; D gene ambiguous. The CDR3 extends over 16 amino acids. Germline V CDR1 and CDR2: LGHNA, YNFKEQ. V was pared by 0 bases and J by 0 bases, with 12 bases between. The chain's CDR3 is CASSQEGGLSSYEQYF. CDR3 coding DNA: TGTGCCAGCAGCCAAGAGGGTGGCTTGAGCTCCTACGAGCAGTACTTC.

This clone was seen more than once but under ten times. This chain joins TRBV6-6 and TRBJ2-1, with D possibly called TRBD1 or TRBD2 (5 bases each). The CDR3 runs 12 residues. Germline V gene sequence: CDR1 MNHNY, CDR2 SVGAGI (reference sequence). V was clipped by 2 bases and J by 6 bases, with 5 bases between them. The CDR3 region has the DNA TGTGCCAGCAGTTACGGGGGCAATGAGCAGTTCTTC. It yields the protein CASSYGGNEQFF.

This clone is classed as medium-sized. V gene TRBV5-4 combines with J gene TRBJ2-1, with D possibly TRBD2 on 6 matching bases. Germline loops: CDR1 SGHNT, CDR2 YYREEE (reference sequence). CDR3 length: 12 amino acids. Trimming left V 4 bases short and J 8 bases short, with 10 bases between. The chain's CDR3 is CASSRRRDEQFF. The CDR3 region has the DNA TGTGCCAGCAGCCGGAGGAGGGATGAGCAGTTCTTC.

V usage is TRBV5-6 and J usage is TRBJ2-3; D is ambiguous. CDR1 SGHDT and CDR2 YYEEEE come from the germline V gene. Deletions cut 1 base from V and 0 bases from J, with 9 bases between. The CDR3 covers 15 residues. The DNA for the CDR3 is TGTGCCAGCAGCTTGACTCAGGAGAGCACAGATACGCAGTATTTT. Its translation: CASSLTQESTDTQYF.

The chain combines TRBV2 with TRBJ2-2; TRBD2 matches 9 bases. J lost 1 base, V lost 7 bases, and 1 base had no gene match. The CDR3 length is 14 residues. From germline, CDR1 is SNHLY and CDR2 FYNNEI. The CDR3 loop reads CASKLAGNTGELFF. The DNA for the CDR3 is TGTGCCAGCAAACTAGCGGGGAACACCGGGGAGCTGTTTTTT. The full variable domain, rest sourced from reference TRBV2 and TRBJ2-2, is EPEVTQTPSHQVTQMGQEVILRCVPISNHLYFYWYRQILGQKVEFLVSFYNNEISEKSEIFDDQFSVERPDGSNFTLKIRSTKLEDSAMYFCASKLAGNTGELFFGEGSRLTVL.

A few counts support this clone. At one end the junction does not follow the germline gene, possibly because of a read error. The rearrangement joins TRBV9 to TRBJ1-1, with 9 bases that match TRBD1. The CDR3 extends over 11 amino acids. CDR1 SGDLS and CDR2 YYNGEE come from the germline V gene. CDR3 amino acids: CASSVRDRDLF. CDR3 nucleotide sequence: TGTGCCAGCAGCGTCCGGGACAGGGATCTCTTT.

V is TRBV25-1 and J is TRBJ1-2, with 9 nucleotides matching TRBD1. In germline, CDR1 is MGHDK, CDR2 SYGVNS. V dropped 6 bases and J dropped 5; count of bases not matched to a gene: 10. This CDR3 is built from 15 residues. CDR3 in DNA: TGTGCCAGCAGCGAACAGGGGGCTCAAGATTATGGCTACACCTTC. Translation: CASSEQGAQDYGYTF.